The clone carrying this T cell receptor beta chain was picked up a small number of times. This CDR3 spans 15 amino acids. V was pared by 2 bases and J by 9 bases, with 10 bases of the junction left unmatched. Germline V lookup: CDR1 MDHEN, CDR2 SYDVKM. These data come from a study of response to subunit inactivated influenza vaccine. MiXCR was run by TCRdb on the RT-PCR reads, yielding one entry per CDR3 protein. The sample records about 540,000 distinct CDR3 sequences, around a quarter being singletons. This sample was shared with a second study, whose subject was T cells expressing NK-cell markers. Per that paper: The TCR beta cDNA came from 5'RACE template switching with UMIs. One of eight sequenced donors was HCMV-seronegative; the other seven were seropositive. The dominant NKG2C+ clonotypes represented roughly 1.0-7.5% of CD8+ T cells in several donors. Among a few donors, these clonotypes also ranked first in the CD3+CD56-NKG2C+ fraction. HCMV specificity of expanded NKG2C+ T cell clones remained unclear.

Sequencing was performed on CD4+ T cells sorted from PBMCs, taken roughly 13 days after vaccination. The clonotype originates from a man aged 50-60 years who received an inactivated influenza vaccine. The genes are TRBV28 and TRBJ1-5, with 7 bases matching TRBD1. CDR3 region: CASSLGGTVPTPQHF. The CDR3, as DNA: TGTGCCAGCAGTTTAGGGGGGACAGTCCCTACGCCCCAGCATTTT.